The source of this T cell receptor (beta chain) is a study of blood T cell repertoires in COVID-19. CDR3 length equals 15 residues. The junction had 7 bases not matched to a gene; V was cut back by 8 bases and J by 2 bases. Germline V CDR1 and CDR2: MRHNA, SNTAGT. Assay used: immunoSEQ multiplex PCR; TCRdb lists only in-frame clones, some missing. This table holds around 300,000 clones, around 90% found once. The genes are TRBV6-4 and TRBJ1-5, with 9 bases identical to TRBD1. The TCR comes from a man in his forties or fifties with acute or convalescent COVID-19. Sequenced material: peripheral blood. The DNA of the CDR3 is TGTGCCAGCTCTAAGGACAGGGGAGGCAATCAGCCCCAGCATTTT. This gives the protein CASSKDRGGNQPQHF.